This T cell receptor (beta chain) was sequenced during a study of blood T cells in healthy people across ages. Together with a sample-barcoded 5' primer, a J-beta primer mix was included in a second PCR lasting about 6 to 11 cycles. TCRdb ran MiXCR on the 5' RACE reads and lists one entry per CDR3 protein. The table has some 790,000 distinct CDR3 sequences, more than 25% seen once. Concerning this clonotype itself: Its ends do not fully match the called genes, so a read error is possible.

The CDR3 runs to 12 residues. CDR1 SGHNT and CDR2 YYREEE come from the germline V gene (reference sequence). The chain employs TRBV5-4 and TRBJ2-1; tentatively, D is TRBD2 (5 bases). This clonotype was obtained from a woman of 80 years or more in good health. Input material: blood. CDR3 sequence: CTSSSPGGEQFF. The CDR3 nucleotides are TGTACCAGCAGCTCGCCAGGCGGGGAGCAGTTCTTC.